This T cell receptor beta chain was documented in a study of blood T cell repertoires in COVID-19. Between the trimmed V and J ends, which lost 6 bases and 1 base, there was a span of 9 bases. The CDR3 totals 13 residues. TCRdb's copy holds only in-frame clones and misses some; the assay was immunoSEQ multiplex PCR. The sample lists fewer than 300,000 clones; more than 65% were seen once. This TCR derives from a young woman with acute or convalescent COVID-19. Specimen: peripheral blood. The chain carries TRBV12-3 or TRBV12-4 and TRBJ1-2, with D perhaps matching TRBD1 (5 bases). CDR3 nucleotide sequence: TGTGCCAGCAGGGTAAGGGGTAACTATGGCTACACCTTC. Residues: CASRVRGNYGYTF.